This T cell receptor beta chain was documented in a study of cytomegalovirus exposure and HLA in healthy donors listed by TCRdb under 2017. Describing the broader study: An earlier analysis of approximately 640 of the donors reported about 250 Gb of sequence data and roughly 100 million unique TCR beta sequences from about 179 million T cells. The study combined high-throughput TCR immunosequencing, statistical association of individual TCRs with disease status, and machine learning to predict cytomegalovirus infection status. Genome-wide SNP genotypes for about 55% of the roughly 670 donors were used in a later genetic analysis, which treated that subset as a discovery cohort. A separate validation cohort of some 130 different subjects was used in addition to the approximately 670-subject first cohort. Of the 398 genotyped donors, 65% to 90% were placed in the genetic ancestry cluster associated with self-reported Caucasian donors. About 5 DR-DQ haplotypes were handled as single units for association and clustering, since linkage in the cohort was strong. An earlier analysis of 587 of the donors used high-throughput TCR beta sequencing to judge whether each TCR beta V gene segment behaved as functional or pseudogenic. Approximately 300 gigabases of sequencing data and around 80 million unique TCR sequences made up an early release that covered roughly 670 HLA-typed donors. Alongside the repertoire data, information on donor age, sex, ethnicity and CMV serostatus was compiled. Every discovery cohort repertoire had been produced on one sequencing platform. In a later analysis, previously published TCR beta repertoires from roughly 710 donors were re-analyzed and high-resolution HLA genotyping was added so that TCR occurrence patterns could be studied. The study was designed to test whether signatures of past pathogen exposure could be identified by cataloging public T cell receptors. The number of typed donors differed by locus: about 629-640 for A, B, C, DRB1 and DQB1; some 500 for DQA1; about 600 for DPA1; and about 450 for DPB1. Among about 360 genotyped donors of the cohort, an average of around 240,000 unique TCR beta nucleotide sequences were sequenced per donor, roughly a sixth of them non-productive. The T cell repertoires of 550 to 850 subjects were profiled by immunosequencing and related to cytomegalovirus serostatus. Rather than using new phenotypic data, the later analysis identified candidate immune exposures from TCR beta sequences and from how often those sequences occurred across donors. HLA typing included class I and class II loci at four-digit resolution. General study outcomes and caveats: Compared with the approximately 720-donor mean, donors in an Asian-associated ancestry cluster had fewer N-insertions in productive TCRs, according to a later genetic analysis. In a later analysis, 16,951 TCR beta sequences were associated with specific HLA alleles at a false discovery rate of 0.05. In an earlier analysis of approximately 590 of the donors, most TCR beta V segments appeared in productive rearrangements about 90% or about 30% of the time, broadly matching IMGT annotations. In both the original and validation cohorts, the classifier was reported to diagnose cytomegalovirus status with high specificity and sensitivity. A later analysis reported that several top co-occurrence clusters appeared linked to parvovirus B19, influenza, CMV and Epstein-Barr virus. In vitro tests confirmed that a few of the cytomegalovirus-associated TCR beta chains recognize cytomegalovirus antigens. Because the 87-base-pair reads could not distinguish some IMGT-functional V segments, including TRBV6-2 and TRBV6-3, those segments were excluded. Sequencing depth was assumed to be roughly uniform across donors in the presence/absence analyses, though that assumption may not hold. Because HLA typing was unavailable for some donors at each locus, only the typed subset was used in association tests. The study listed 150 to 200 TCR beta chains as associated with cytomegalovirus. Linkage disequilibrium might explain the correlated functional status among segregating V segments, but an unknown experimental factor could not be excluded. Across donors, most TCR sequences were observed very rarely, whereas some public TCRs were present in many individuals. In a later analysis, the rate of TCR association differed among HLA loci, with DRB1 alleles having the most associated TCRs and HLA-C alleles having the fewest. Fewer than 20 rarely observed V segments, including chromosome 9 orphons, were excluded from the earlier analysis of about 500 of the donors because counts were too low. A cluster of highly shared sequence variants was judged likely to represent a technical artifact of the sequencing pipeline. When HLA alleles, especially DR and DQ, strongly co-occurred, TCR associations were difficult to assign to individual alleles. It was suggested by the authors that the approach could potentially be generalized to other disease states and immunological phenotypes. A further reported finding was that TCR beta sequences accurately predicted the HLA-A and HLA-B alleles for most subjects in the first cohort. A later genetic analysis associated a missense DCLRE1C variant with V-gene and J-gene trimming of TCR beta chains, and an independent cohort replicated the association. The only immune exposure information available for the cohort was CMV serostatus. Compared with equally common non-associated chains, HLA-associated TCR beta chains in a later analysis were more clonally expanded and had lower generation probabilities. In this cohort, only TCR beta chains were sequenced, and detectable features were limited by the absence of alpha or paired-chain data. In a later analysis, most CMV-associated TCR beta chains were found to appear HLA-restricted, with HLA associations seemingly driven largely by CMV exposure.

The cohort was made up of approximately 670 healthy bone marrow donors. At the time of sampling, all cohort members were nominally healthy, though unrecorded immune exposures were likely present. The donor tested CMV seropositive, placing the donor among the roughly 300 seropositive members of the cohort. A peripheral blood sample was provided by each donor, and peripheral blood mononuclear cells were used for TCR beta sequencing. Genomic DNA was extracted from the blood cell samples with the Qiagen DNeasy Blood Extraction Kit. This clone was counted a few times. Its target antigen remains unknown. No much larger clone exists at a distance of one base, and base qualities are not known. Libraries were constructed by the immunoSEQ multiplex PCR assay. A mixture of 60 forward primers for TCR Vbeta segments and 13 reverse primers for TCR Jbeta segments was used in the multiplex PCR. The CDR3 region of rearranged TCR beta genes was amplified from genomic DNA with a multiplex PCR assay. The Illumina HiSeq System was used to sequence the amplified TCR beta libraries as 87-base-pair reads. On the authors' methods: In a later analysis, approximately 74 million unique TCR beta chains were counted across the approximately 620 repertoires, and around 10 million of these chains were shared by at least two donors. Raw reads were error-corrected and collapsed into unique sequences with a nearest-neighbor algorithm that merged closely related sequences to remove PCR and sequencing errors. Alignment of CDR3 sequences to IMGT reference sequences was used to assign V, D and J gene segments. For a sequence to be retained, a match of at least six nucleotides to both a V gene segment and a J gene segment was required. A rearrangement was called productive if the CDR3 had no stop codons and remained in frame with V and J, and every other rearrangement was called non-productive. CDR3 was defined by IMGT convention, running from the second conserved V-encoded cysteine to the conserved J-encoded phenylalanine. The earlier analysis of fewer than 700 of the donors excluded sequences that lacked an unambiguous match to a single V gene segment. In an earlier analysis of several hundred of the donors, V segments were called functional above 56.7% productive rearrangements and were called segregating when the between-donor standard deviation exceeded 5%. A statistical classification framework was built for diagnosing cytomegalovirus status from the catalog of TCR beta chain sequences. A later analysis assigned V and J genes by comparing TCR nucleotide sequences with IMGT/GENE-DB human TR gene sequences. In a later analysis, CDR3 sequences and most-parsimonious VDJ recombination scenarios were assigned using the TCRdist pipeline. In a later analysis, each TCR beta chain was defined by its CDR3 amino acid sequence together with its V-gene family, and reads lacking a unique V-gene family were excluded. A later analysis removed roughly 590 highly shared, low-generation-probability nucleotide sequences to deal with suspected cross-contamination and a sequencing artifact. In a later analysis, a clonal expansion index for each public chain was calculated from normalized within-repertoire ranks of inferred template counts. In a later analysis, generation probabilities were computed using a VDJ recombination model fitted to out-of-frame rearrangements, and the results were checked against IGoR. Hypergeometric tests were used in a later analysis to score TCR-TCR, TCR-HLA and TCR-CMV co-occurrence, with a repertoire-size bias correction applied to the TCR pairs. A later analysis estimated false discovery rates by permuting HLA or CMV assignments 20 times. A later analysis grouped co-occurring TCRs with DBSCAN, adding TCRdist sequence similarity when clustering within HLA-allele-positive subsets. Repertoires with fewer than 30,000 or more than 120,000 public chains were left out of co-occurrence clustering, as were about 5 repertoires with anomalous nucleotide sharing. TCRdb mirrors the immuneACCESS table, restricted to in-frame sequences. Some clones are absent from its copies; in checked studies, under half trace to an unresolved V gene, and the reason for the others is unknown. The DNA gave D and trimming, while V, J and clone size come from that table. Present in this sample are 120,000 or so clones, around 69% of which were seen just once. Jointly, the top ten make up approximately 8.2% of the sample.

Trimming takes 0 bases from V and 2 bases from J, and the germline ends sit 12 bases apart. The CDR3, cysteine through phenylalanine, is 16 amino acids long. Only the CDR3 portion is preserved as DNA: 48 bases, with reading frame beginning at the first base. CDR1 and CDR2, per the germline V gene, are SGHRS and YFSETQ. Sequencing was done on a sample of PBMCs. The chain is encoded by TRBV5-1 joined to TRBJ2-1, with an unclear D gene assignment. The TCR comes from a woman aged 40 to 50 in good health and CMV-seropositive. The CDR3 sequence is CASSLATAGTYNEQFF. The sequenced DNA: TGCGCCAGCAGCTTGGCGACTGCCGGCACCTACAATGAGCAGTTCTTC.